The clone carrying this T cell receptor (beta chain) was observed once. The data derive from a study of control samples from healthy donors and cancer patients. Using immunoSEQ multiplex PCR, the repertoire was profiled, and TCRdb retains in-frame clones only, with some absent. The sample includes more than 120,000 clones, 80% to 95% of them seen just once. V was clipped by 0 bases and J by 2 bases, with 14 bases between them. This CDR3 has 15 residues. Germline CDR1 is GTSNPN and CDR2 is SVGIG (reference sequence). The sequenced material came from blood. The TCR comes from a man younger than 45 in good health. This chain links TRBV30 with TRBJ2-7, with D unresolved. The CDR3 DNA follows: TGTGCCTGGAGTGTAGGTTGGGCTTCTACCTACGAGCAGTACTTC. Residues: CAWSVGWASTYEQYF. Together with reference TRBV30 and TRBJ2-7, the CDR3 gives the full variable domain: SQTIHQWPATLVQPVGSPLSLECTVEGTSNPNLYWYRQAAGRGLQLLFYSVGIGQISSEVPQNLSASRPQDRQFILSSKKLLLSDSGFYLCAWSVGWASTYEQYFGPGTRLTVT.